The clone carrying this TCR beta chain was picked up a small number of times. Its matching antigen is unknown. This record comes from a study of neoadjuvant anti-PD-1 for oral cavity cancer. Study-wide points: With three patients per group, TCR findings need larger cohorts.

These newly diagnosed stage II-IVA oral cavity squamous cell carcinoma patients had no prior systemic or radiation treatment. Cohort: HPV-negative, locally advanced oral cavity squamous cell carcinoma patients. Two replicates per tumor sample, mostly from roughly 4.8 ug of genomic DNA. TCRdb's copy holds only in-frame clones and misses some; the assay was immunoSEQ multiplex PCR. The sample has about 12,000 clones, roughly 60% seen once. There are 14 residues in the CDR3. The germline V gene encodes CDR1 MNHNS and CDR2 SASEGT. The J segment lost 5 bases and the V segment lost 7 bases, leaving 10 bases of the junction unmatched.

The origin of this receptor is a person between 35 and 79 years old with oral cavity squamous cell carcinoma. This specimen was tumor tissue, taken before nivolumab (anti-PD-1) treatment. This chain joins TRBV6-1 and TRBJ2-7, with TRBD1 matching 8 bases. The CDR3 DNA is TGTGCCAGCATCGGCCGGCAGGGGGCAGACGAGCAGTACTTC. This gives the protein CASIGRQGADEQYF.